A single sample gave rise to the 22 T cell receptor beta chains below, sequenced in a study of T cells after yellow fever vaccination. Via MiXCR, TCRdb re-called the 5' RACE reads, giving one row per CDR3 protein. The table includes 500,000 to 700,000 distinct CDR3 sequences, 15% to 20% detected once. The specimen was PBMCs, collected 15 days after the yellow fever booster vaccination. Source of these receptors: a man aged 30-40 years who received the YFV17D yellow fever vaccine.

The rearrangement joins TRBV10-3 to TRBJ2-2; D could derive from TRBD1 or TRBD2 (5 bases each). CDR3 length: 14 amino acids. Germline V gene data show CDR1 as ENHRY and CDR2 as SYGVKD. CDR3 sequence reads: CAAEGRGNTGELFF. In DNA form, the CDR3 reads TGTGCTGCAGAGGGAAGGGGGAACACCGGGGAGCTGTTTTTT.

This chain uses TRBV20-1 with TRBJ2-7, with TRBD2 identical over 10 bases. The CDR3 consists of 15 residues. Germline trimming cut 6 bases from V and 3 bases from J; bases unmatched to any gene: 11. The germline V gene encodes CDR1 DFQATT and CDR2 SNEGSKA (reference sequence). For the CDR3, the DNA is TGCAGTGCCAAGCCTGCACTAGCGGGGCACTACGAGCAGTACTTC. This encodes CSAKPALAGHYEQYF.

The chain combines TRBV7-2 with TRBJ1-1; D unclear. The CDR3 is made up of 14 amino acids. Germline CDR1 and CDR2: SGHTA and FQGNSA. Trimming stripped 3 bases from V and 1 base from J, with 9 bases between. The CDR3 sequence: CASSFLPGNTEAFF. CDR3 DNA sequence: TGTGCCAGCAGCTTTCTCCCGGGGAACACTGAAGCTTTCTTT.

The sample holds a few counts of this clonotype. The V and J genes are TRBV7-2 and TRBJ2-7; 8 bases fit TRBD1. Trimming cost V 2 bases and J 6 bases; bases outside gene matches: 15. The length of the CDR3 is 17 residues. In germline, CDR1 is SGHTA, CDR2 FQGNSA. This CDR3 is CASSLLPPQGARCEQYF. In nucleotides, the CDR3 is TGTGCCAGCAGCTTACTCCCCCCGCAGGGGGCACGGTGCGAGCAGTACTTC.

In its sample, this clonotype was seen once. The chain is built from TRBV20-1 and TRBJ2-4, with 12 bases identical to TRBD2. Trimming at V came to 5 bases and at J to 6 bases, leaving 8 bases not matched to a gene. The CDR3 consists of 15 residues. Germline CDR1 reads DFQATT; CDR2 reads SNEGSKA (reference sequence). The CDR3 loop reads CSAPTSGRRRNIQYF. CDR3 DNA: TGCAGTGCTCCGACTAGCGGGAGACGGAGAAACATTCAGTACTTC.

The J gene is TRBJ2-1, the V gene TRBV7-3; 9 positions agree with TRBD2. Germline values: CDR1 SGHTA, CDR2 FQGTGA. The junction had 8 bases not matched to a gene; V was cut back by 5 bases and J by 9 bases. This CDR3 has 14 residues. The CDR3 loop is CASSLSGSGSEQFF. CDR3 DNA: TGTGCCAGCAGCCTTAGCGGGAGTGGGAGTGAGCAGTTCTTC.

The V gene is TRBV7-8, the J gene TRBJ2-1, with 10 bases identical to TRBD2. CDR3 length: 16 amino acids. Germline CDR1 and CDR2: SGHVS and FQNEAQ. V was clipped by 4 bases and J by 6 bases; unmatched bases: 9. As DNA, the CDR3 is TGTGCCAGCAGCTCCCTAGCGGGAGTTATTTCCAATGAGCAGTTCTTC. This encodes CASSSLAGVISNEQFF.

This clonotype was seen at least ten times. The chain employs TRBV7-2 and TRBJ2-1; 8 bases agree with TRBD2. There are 16 residues in the CDR3. CDR1 is SGHTA, CDR2 FQGNSA, per germline. The J segment lost 8 bases and the V segment lost 5 bases, leaving 14 bases of the junction unmatched. CDR3 loop: CASSPQPGLGLDEQFF. CDR3 coding DNA: TGTGCCAGCAGCCCACAACCGGGACTAGGATTAGATGAGCAGTTCTTC. Combining the CDR3 with reference TRBV7-2 and TRBJ2-1 gives the whole variable domain GAGVSQSPSNKVTEKGKDVELRCDPISGHTALYWYRQSLGQGLEFLIYFQGNSAPDKSGLPSDRFSAERTGGSVSTLTIQRTQQEDSAVYLCASSPQPGLGLDEQFFGPGTRLTVL.

CDR3 protein: CASSLGFGGQYEQYF. The CDR3, as DNA: TGTGCCAGCAGCTTGGGATTCGGGGGGCAGTACGAGCAGTACTTC. The genes are TRBV5-5 and TRBJ2-7; tentative D call: TRBD2 (7 bases). V lost 0 bases to trimming and J lost 4 bases, with 14 bases between them. This CDR3 comprises 15 residues. CDR1 and CDR2 from the germline V gene are SGHKS and YYEKEE (reference sequence).

This clonotype occurred a few times. The chain has TRBV20-1 and TRBJ2-3, with unresolved D. With 1 base removed from V and 6 bases from J, the gap between germline ends came to 2 bases. The CDR3 sequence is 10 residues long. Per germline, CDR1 DFQATT and CDR2 SNEGSKA (reference sequence). The CDR3 loop is CSARVDTQYF. In nucleotides, the CDR3 is TGCAGTGCTAGAGTGGATACGCAGTATTTT.

The V call is TRBV7-2, the J call TRBJ2-1; D is perhaps TRBD2 (6 bases). Trimming removed 7 bases from V and 9 bases from J, with 10 bases in between. The germline CDR1 and CDR2 sequences are SGHTA and FQGNSA. The CDR3 extends over 11 amino acids. The CDR3 here is CASTMGGEQFF. The CDR3 coding sequence is TGTGCCAGCACCATGGGGGGTGAGCAGTTCTTC.

The rearrangement joins TRBV15 to TRBJ1-1, with no clear D. V gave up 2 bases and J gave up 4 bases, with 8 bases separating them. The CDR3 runs to 13 residues. The germline V gene has CDR1 LNHNV and CDR2 YYDKDF (reference sequence). The CDR3 bases are TGTGCCACCAGCAGATCCCAGGTCACTGAAGCTTTCTTT. Amino acids: CATSRSQVTEAFF.

This clonotype was seen more than once but under ten times. The chain uses TRBV6-1 and TRBJ2-1, with TRBD2 matching 13 bases. This CDR3 is 17 amino acids long. J gave up 4 bases and V 1 base, and 4 bases lay outside the gene matches. Germline lookup yields CDR1 MNHNS and CDR2 SASEGT. DNA of the CDR3: TGTGCCAGCAGTGAAGTGGGACTAGCGGGGATTTACAATGAGCAGTTCTTC. This codes for CASSEVGLAGIYNEQFF.

The rearrangement links TRBV6-2 or TRBV6-3 to TRBJ2-1, with D possibly TRBD1 on 6 matching bases. Looked up from germline, CDR1 is MNHEY and CDR2 is SVGEGT. Trimming removed 6 bases from V and 9 bases from J, with 24 bases in between. The CDR3 has 16 residues. Written as DNA, the CDR3 is TGTGCCAGCAGCCGCTTTGGGACAACTACCTCATTTGAGCAGTTCTTC. Amino acid sequence: CASSRFGTTTSFEQFF.

This clonotype was seen many times. The chain uses TRBV5-1 and TRBJ1-1, with D unclear. Trimming took off 2 bases at V and 0 bases at J, with 5 bases between the two ends. CDR3 length equals 13 residues. The germline CDR1 and CDR2 sequences are SGHRS and YFSETQ. The CDR3 reads CASSFKVNTEAFF. The CDR3 region has the DNA TGCGCCAGCAGCTTTAAGGTGAACACTGAAGCTTTCTTT.

This clonotype was counted once. CDR3 nucleotides: TGTGCCAGCAGCTCTCATGAGCGGGAGTTACGGATTCAGTACTTC. Protein: CASSSHERELRIQYF. The chain couples TRBV7-2 to TRBJ2-4; 8 positions agree with TRBD2. J gave up 10 bases and V 4 bases, and 12 bases lay outside the gene matches. The CDR3 runs 15 residues. CDR1 is SGHTA and CDR2 is FQGNSA in the germline V gene.

This clonotype came up a few times. The chain uses TRBV6-5 and TRBJ2-1; 7 nucleotides align to TRBD2. V dropped 0 bases and J dropped 9; count of bases not matched to a gene: 11. The germline V gene has CDR1 MNHEY and CDR2 SVGAGI. The length of the CDR3 is 16 residues. The DNA for the CDR3 is TGTGCCAGCAGTTACTCGGGTGTCCAAACGGGGGGTGAGCAGTTCTTC. It codes for CASSYSGVQTGGEQFF.

The CDR3 reads CASSPMEGAGRNEQYF. CDR3 sequence (DNA): TGTGCCAGCAGTCCAATGGAAGGAGCAGGACGGAACGAGCAGTACTTC. The rearrangement links TRBV27 to TRBJ2-7, with D hard to call. Germline CDR1 MNHEY, CDR2 SMNVEV (reference sequence). Trimming left V 5 bases short and J 5 bases short, with 22 bases between. This CDR3 region has 16 residues.

The chain has TRBV12-3 or TRBV12-4 and TRBJ2-7; D is undetermined. This CDR3 comprises 13 residues. V lost 4 bases and J 4 bases, leaving 11 bases between the germline ends. In DNA, the CDR3 is TGTGCCAGCAGTTACGGAGCAGAGTACGAGCAGTACTTC. It encodes CASSYGAEYEQYF.

This clonotype was detected only once. The chain joins TRBV7-9 to TRBJ2-7; TRBD1 aligns across 9 bases. With V trimmed by 5 bases and J by 3 bases, 8 bases remained unmatched. The germline V gene encodes CDR1 SEHNR and CDR2 FQNEAQ (reference sequence). This CDR3 has 15 residues. CDR3 DNA: TGTGCCAGCAGCGGACAACTGGGACAGGGCTACGAGCAGTACTTC. Translation gives CASSGQLGQGYEQYF.

This clonotype was picked up a small number of times. The chain carries TRBV7-2 and TRBJ2-7, with unresolved D. Germline CDR1 reads SGHTA; CDR2 reads FQGNSA. V was shortened by 5 bases and J by 5 bases, with 13 bases between the two germline ends. This CDR3 has 13 amino acids. The CDR3 is CASSRPGGDEQYF. CDR3 in DNA: TGTGCCAGCAGCCGCCCAGGTGGGGACGAGCAGTACTTC.

This clonotype was seen only a few times. The chain is built from TRBV5-1 and TRBJ1-1, with 10 positions matching TRBD1. The CDR3 sequence is 13 residues long. V dropped 3 bases and J dropped 9; count of bases not matched to a gene: 5. Germline CDR1 SGHRS, CDR2 YFSETQ. In nucleotides, the CDR3 is TGCGCCAGCAGCTCCCCGGGACAGGGGAAAGCTTTCTTT. Protein product: CASSSPGQGKAFF. Together with reference TRBV5-1 and TRBJ1-1, the CDR3 gives the full variable domain: KAGVTQTPRYLIKTRGQQVTLSCSPISGHRSVSWYQQTPGQGLQFLFEYFSETQRNKGNFPGRFSGRQFSNSRSEMNVSTLELGDSALYLCASSSPGQGKAFFGQGTRLTVV.